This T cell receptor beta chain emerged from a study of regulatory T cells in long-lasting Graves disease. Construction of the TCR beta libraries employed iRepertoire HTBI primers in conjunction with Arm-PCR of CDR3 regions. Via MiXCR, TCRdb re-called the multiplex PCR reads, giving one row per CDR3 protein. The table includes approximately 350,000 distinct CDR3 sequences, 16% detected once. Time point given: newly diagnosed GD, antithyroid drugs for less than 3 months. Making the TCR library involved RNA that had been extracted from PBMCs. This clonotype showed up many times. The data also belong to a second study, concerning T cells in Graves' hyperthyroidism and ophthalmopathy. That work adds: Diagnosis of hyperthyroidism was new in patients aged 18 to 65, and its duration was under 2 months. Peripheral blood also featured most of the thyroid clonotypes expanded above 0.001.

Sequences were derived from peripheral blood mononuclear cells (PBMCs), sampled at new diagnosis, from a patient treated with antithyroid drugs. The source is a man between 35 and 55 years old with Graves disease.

The chain's CDR3 is CASSSGTRGFGEQFF. The CDR3 bases are TGTGCCAGCAGCTCCGGGACTAGAGGTTTCGGTGAGCAGTTCTTC. The J gene is TRBJ2-1, the V gene TRBV7-2; 8 nucleotides match TRBD2. Germline CDR1 is SGHTA and CDR2 is FQGNSA. V lost 4 bases to trimming and J lost 9 bases; unmatched junction nucleotides: 11. The CDR3 length is 15 residues.